This T cell receptor (beta chain) was sequenced during a study of blood T cell repertoires in COVID-19. Overall study: Acute-phase and convalescent COVID-19 samples originated in the United States, Italy and Spain. PBMCs, B-cell-depleted T cells, or T cells provided the cDNA or gDNA that made up the material.

The CDR3 contains 16 residues. J gave up 6 bases and V 3 bases, and 9 bases lay outside the gene matches. Looked up from germline, CDR1 is SNHLY and CDR2 is FYNNEI. This clone was observed a few times. Data came from immunoSEQ multiplex PCR; TCRdb stores just in-frame clones and leaves some out. The sample has about 210,000 clones; 80% are singletons. The chain has TRBV2 and TRBJ2-2; 8 positions match TRBD2. The sequenced sample was peripheral blood. This receptor was identified in a woman aged 65 to 85 with acute or convalescent COVID-19. This CDR3 reads CASSEWLAGIPGELFF. The CDR3 region has the DNA TGTGCCAGCAGTGAGTGGCTAGCGGGTATACCCGGGGAGCTGTTTTTT.